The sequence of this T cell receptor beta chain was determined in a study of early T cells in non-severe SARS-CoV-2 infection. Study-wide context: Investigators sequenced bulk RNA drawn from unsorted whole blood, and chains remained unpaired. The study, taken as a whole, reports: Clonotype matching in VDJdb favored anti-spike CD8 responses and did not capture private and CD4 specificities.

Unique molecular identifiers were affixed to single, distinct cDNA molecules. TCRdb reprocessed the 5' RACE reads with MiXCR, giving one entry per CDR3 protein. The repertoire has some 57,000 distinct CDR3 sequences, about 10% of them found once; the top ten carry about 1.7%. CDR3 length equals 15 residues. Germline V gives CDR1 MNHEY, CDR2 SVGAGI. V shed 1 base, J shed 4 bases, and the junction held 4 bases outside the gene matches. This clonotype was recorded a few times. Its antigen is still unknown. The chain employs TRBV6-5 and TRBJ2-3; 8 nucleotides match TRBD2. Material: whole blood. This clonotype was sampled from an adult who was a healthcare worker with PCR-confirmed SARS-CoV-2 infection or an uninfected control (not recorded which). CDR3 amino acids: CASSYFGGGPDTQYF. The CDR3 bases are TGTGCCAGCAGTTACTTCGGCGGGGGGCCAGATACGCAGTATTTT.